This T cell receptor beta chain was sequenced during a study of glioma-infiltrating T cells after dendritic cell vaccination. Sequenced by immunoSEQ multiplex PCR; TCRdb stores in-frame clones only, minus some. Counted here are about 95,000 clones, 85% occurring once; the ten biggest clones make up about 3.2%. The V end lost 3 bases, the J end lost 5 bases, and 13 bases lay between the germline ends. The germline CDR1 and CDR2 sequences are SGDLS and YYNGEE. CDR3 length equals 14 residues. This receptor was identified in a human donor with glioblastoma. Sequencing used blood, obtained before dendritic cell vaccination. This sequence joins TRBV9 and TRBJ2-3, with D perhaps matching TRBD2 (6 bases). The CDR3 DNA reads as TGTGCCAGCAGCGCGGGGCGGGGAGGAGATACGCAGTATTTT. Protein: CASSAGRGGDTQYF.